Listed here are 5 T cell receptor beta chains from one sample, sequenced in a study of T cell responses to AZD1222 COVID-19 vaccine. The method was immunoSEQ multiplex PCR; TCRdb's version includes in-frame clones alone and lacks a portion of them. Found here are 65,000 to 75,000 clones, less than 85% of them singletons; the top ten hold about 50%. This sample comprised peripheral blood, obtained 28 days after the second AZD1222 dose. All receptors come from an adult who received the AZD1222 COVID-19 vaccine.

The V call is TRBV7-3, the J call TRBJ2-2; D possibly corresponds to TRBD1 (6 bases). The CDR3 consists of 16 residues. V shed 5 bases and J shed 0 bases, with 13 bases lying between them. Germline V gene data show CDR1 as SGHTA and CDR2 as FQGTGA. The CDR3 DNA reads as TGTGCCAGCAGCGTCCGGGACACCGCGAACACCGGGGAGCTGTTTTTT. As protein: CASSVRDTANTGELFF.

This chain joins TRBV7-3 and TRBJ1-4; D ambiguous. Per germline, CDR1 SGHTA and CDR2 FQGTGA. This CDR3 has 13 amino acids. With 3 bases removed from V and 0 bases from J, the gap between germline ends came to 2 bases. CDR3 nucleotides: TGTGCCAGCAGCTTGTCAACTAATGAAAAACTGTTTTTT. It encodes CASSLSTNEKLFF.

The chain uses TRBV7-2 and TRBJ2-7, with D possibly TRBD2 on 6 matching bases. V was trimmed by 0 bases and J by 0 bases, leaving 18 bases between them. The CDR3 is 18 amino acids. Per the germline V gene, CDR1 is SGHTA and CDR2 is FQGNSA. The CDR3 DNA reads as TGTGCCAGCAGCTTAGCGCTCAGCTTGCGCGGGGTCTCCTACGAGCAGTACTTC. It encodes CASSLALSLRGVSYEQYF.

In nucleotides, the CDR3 is TGTGCCAGCAGTGAAGCGCCCGGGCTAGGGTCCTACGAGCAGTACTTC. It encodes CASSEAPGLGSYEQYF. The chain uses TRBV6-1 and TRBJ2-7; unclear D gene. Trimming removed 0 bases from V and 1 base from J, with 13 bases in between. Germline CDR1 and CDR2: MNHNS and SASEGT. This CDR3 is built from 16 residues.

CDR3 coding DNA: TGTGCCAGCAGCGCCCGGACAGTCGCCACCGGGGAGCTGTTTTTT. It is translated as CASSARTVATGELFF. This chain joins TRBV9 and TRBJ2-2; possible D gene TRBD1, 6 bases. Trimming stripped 3 bases from V and 4 bases from J, with 13 bases between. The CDR3 consists of 15 residues. Germline CDR1 and CDR2: SGDLS and YYNGEE.